Listed below are T cell receptor beta chains from one sample, sequenced in a study of blood T cells in healthy people across ages. TCRdb re-called the 5' RACE reads with MiXCR, one entry per CDR3 protein. This sample has about 1,800,000 distinct CDR3 sequences, with roughly 27% found just once. Source material: blood. These receptors came from a woman in her 30s in good health. Each CDR3 is given with its conserved first and last residue. The D gene is left open where the match is weak. Where a row states a size, it is once, few, many or the class of an expanded clone; other rows omit it.

NA	TRBV20-1	TRBJ1-2	few	TGCAGTGCAGGGGCCTATGGCTACACCTTC	CSAGAYGYTF
NA	TRBV6-6	TRBJ1-1	NA	TGTGCCAGCCACACGGGAAACACTGAAGCTTTCTTT	CASHTGNTEAFF
NA	TRBV4-1	TRBJ2-7	NA	TGCGCCAGCAGCCAAGAGGCTCAGGTTACCTACGAGCAGTACTTC	CASSQEAQVTYEQYF
TRBD2	TRBV29-1	TRBJ2-7	many	TGCAGCGTTAACGGGACTAGCGGCTCCTACGAGCAGTACTTC	CSVNGTSGSYEQYF
NA	TRBV21-1	TRBJ2-5	few	TGTGCCAGCAGCCAGGGGACCCAAGGGGCCCAGTACTTC	CASSQGTQGAQYF
TRBD2	TRBV25-1	TRBJ2-7	few	TGTGCCAGCAGTCCGCCTCGGGGGTCCAGCGGGGGGTCGAGCTCCTACGAGCAGTACTTC	CASSPPRGSSGGSSSYEQYF
NA	TRBV5-1	TRBJ2-5	many	TGCGCCAGCAGCTTGATAGGCAGCCAAGAGACCCAGTACTTC	CASSLIGSQETQYF
TRBD2	TRBV28	TRBJ2-5	few	TGTGCCAGCAGTTTTGGGGGGACTAGGGAGACCCAGTACTTC	CASSFGGTRETQYF
NA	TRBV29-1	TRBJ2-5	NA	TGCAGCGTACGACTGATCCTACAAGAGACCCAGTACTTC	CSVRLILQETQYF
NA	TRBV18	TRBJ2-5	few	TGTGCCAGCTCACCACCGGCGGACCCCCTACAAGAGACCCAGTACTTC	CASSPPADPLQETQYF
NA	TRBV12-3/TRBV12-4	TRBJ2-5	NA	TGTGCCAGCAGGGGGCGGCTAACCCAGTACTTC	CASRGRLTQYF
TRBD2	TRBV5-1	TRBJ2-3	NA	TGCGCCAGCAGCAAGGGACGGGGGGAGCTTACGCAGTATTTT	CASSKGRGELTQYF
TRBD1	TRBV29-1	TRBJ2-7	many	TGCAGCGTTGAACAAACAGGGGGCAACGAGCAGTACTTC	CSVEQTGGNEQYF
TRBD2	TRBV19	TRBJ2-1	NA	TGTGCCAGTAGTACCCTAGCGGGGGGGCCCCATGAGCAGTTCTTC	CASSTLAGGPHEQFF
NA	TRBV7-2	TRBJ2-5	few	TGTGCCAGCAGTTCTAATATAGAGACCCAGTACTTC	CASSSNIETQYF
NA	TRBV4-2	TRBJ1-1	NA	TGTGCCAGCAGCCAAGATGGACTGCCTCCGCCTGAAGCTTTCTTT	CASSQDGLPPPEAFF
NA	TRBV21-1	TRBJ1-1	NA	TGTGCCAGCAGCAAAAGGAAGGGCCGGGACACTGAAGCTTTCTTT	CASSKRKGRDTEAFF
NA	TRBV6-2/TRBV6-3	TRBJ2-7	NA	TGTGCCAGCATGGGTAGCAGGAGAGCCGAGCAGTACTTC	CASMGSRRAEQYF
TRBD1	TRBV4-3	TRBJ1-2	few	TGCGCCAGCAGCCGAGACAGGGGCGCCAACTATGGCTACACCTTC	CASSRDRGANYGYTF
NA	TRBV7-2	TRBJ1-2	NA	TGTGCCAGCAGCGCCGGGACGCTCAACTATGGCTACACCTTC	CASSAGTLNYGYTF
NA	TRBV15	TRBJ1-1	NA	TGTGCCACCAGCGCCGGCGGGTTAGGGAACACTGAAGCTTTCTTT	CATSAGGLGNTEAFF
TRBD2	TRBV5-1	TRBJ2-1	NA	TGCGCCAGCAGCTTGCCCTCCCGGGGGGGCGTCAGGGCCTACAATGAGCAGTTCTTC	CASSLPSRGGVRAYNEQFF
TRBD2	TRBV20-1	TRBJ2-3	few	TGCAGTGCTAGAGTGAGAGCGGGGAGCACAGATACGCAGTATTTT	CSARVRAGSTDTQYF
TRBD2	TRBV5-1	TRBJ2-2	few	TGCGCCAGCAGCCCCACTAGCGGGAGGACCGGGGAGCTGTTTTTT	CASSPTSGRTGELFF
NA	TRBV12-3/TRBV12-4	TRBJ1-2	few	TGTGCCAGCACCCTCGAGTCTCCCTATGGCTACACCTTC	CASTLESPYGYTF
NA	TRBV2	TRBJ1-1	NA	TGTGCCAGCTCGGGGACAACCCTGAACACTGAAGCTTTCTTT	CASSGTTLNTEAFF
TRBD1	TRBV4-3	TRBJ2-1	NA	TGCGCCAGCAGCCAAACGACAGGGGCCTACAATGAGCAGTTCTTC	CASSQTTGAYNEQFF
NA	TRBV28	TRBJ2-7	many	TGTGCCAGCAGGGGTTCCCGTGACGAGCAGTACTTC	CASRGSRDEQYF
TRBD2	TRBV6-2/TRBV6-3	TRBJ2-5	many	TGTGCCAGCAGCTTACGACTAGCGGGGGTTCAAGAGACCCAGTACTTC	CASSLRLAGVQETQYF
NA	TRBV12-3/TRBV12-4	TRBJ1-2	NA	TGTGCCAGCAGCGCCCCCAGGGGTGGGGGCTACACCTTC	CASSAPRGGGYTF
TRBD2	TRBV27	TRBJ2-3	NA	TGTGCCAGCAGCTTTCGGACTAGCGGGGATCACGAGCAGTATTTT	CASSFRTSGDHEQYF
TRBD1	TRBV28	TRBJ2-7	few	TGTGCCAGCAGTTTATGGGCGGGACAGGTTCCCGAGCAGTACTTC	CASSLWAGQVPEQYF
TRBD1	TRBV29-1	TRBJ2-5	once	TGCAGCGTCGCCCACAGGGGGCAAGAGACCCAGTACTTC	CSVAHRGQETQYF
TRBD2	TRBV20-1	TRBJ2-7	few	TGCAGTGGGGGTGTTAGAACTAGCGGGAGGGACGAGCAGTACTTC	CSGGVRTSGRDEQYF
NA	TRBV19	TRBJ2-1	NA	TGTGCCAGTAGTATAGACGCCACACTGAGGGTAAATGAGCAGTTCTTC	CASSIDATLRVNEQFF
TRBD2	TRBV6-2/TRBV6-3	TRBJ2-1	few	TGTGCCAGCAGCCAATTAGCGGGAGTTTTCAATGAGCAGTTCTTC	CASSQLAGVFNEQFF
NA	TRBV7-6	TRBJ2-1	NA	TGTGCCAGCAGCTTAGTTGAGGGTTGTGGTGAGCAGTTCTTC	CASSLVEGCGEQFF
TRBD2	TRBV5-1	TRBJ2-1	many	TGCGCCAGCAGCGCAGGGACTAGCAGCGATGAGCAGTTCTTC	CASSAGTSSDEQFF
TRBD2	TRBV30	TRBJ2-5	many	TGTGCCTGGAGTGTCCCCAGACTAGCAGGGTTAGAGACCCAGTACTTC	CAWSVPRLAGLETQYF
NA	TRBV12-3/TRBV12-4	TRBJ1-2	many	TGTGCCAGCAGCTCGGACGGAACCTATGGCTACACCTTC	CASSSDGTYGYTF
NA	TRBV7-9	TRBJ1-2	NA	TGTGCCAGCAGCTTAGAGATGGGGGGCTATGGCTACACCTTC	CASSLEMGGYGYTF
NA	TRBV7-9	TRBJ2-7	NA	TGTGCCAGCAGCTCCCGGGGAGGGGGGGCCTACGAGCAGTACTTC	CASSSRGGGAYEQYF
NA	TRBV10-3	TRBJ2-1	many	TGTGCCATCAGTGGGGGACTTAACAATGAGCAGTTCTTC	CAISGGLNNEQFF
NA	TRBV7-3	TRBJ2-3	few	TGTGCCAGCAGCTTAATGGGGGGGGCTCAAGATACGCAGTATTTT	CASSLMGGAQDTQYF
TRBD2	TRBV7-9	TRBJ2-7	NA	TGTGCCAGCAGCCTGCCTTTTAGCGGGACGCCCCACGAGCAGTACTTC	CASSLPFSGTPHEQYF
TRBD2	TRBV7-9	TRBJ2-5	few	TGTGCCAGCAGCGACCTACTAGCGGGAGTGGGAGAGACCCAGTACTTC	CASSDLLAGVGETQYF
NA	TRBV4-3	TRBJ2-2	NA	TGCGCCAGCAGCCAAGAGATAGCTCCAGACACCGGGGAGCTGTTTTTT	CASSQEIAPDTGELFF
TRBD1	TRBV4-3	TRBJ1-2	many	TGCGCCAGCAGCCAAGCAAGGACAGGGATACTTGGAGGCTACACCTTC	CASSQARTGILGGYTF
NA	TRBV20-1	TRBJ2-1	NA	TGCAGTGCTAGACTTTCCGGGTTTTCCTCCTACAATGAGCAGTTCTTC	CSARLSGFSSYNEQFF
NA	TRBV6-5	TRBJ2-5	NA	TGTGCCAGCAAGTCCGAGGTAGTTGAGACCCAGTACTTC	CASKSEVVETQYF
NA	TRBV6-1	TRBJ2-5	NA	TGTGCCAGCAGTGAAGGGACGTCGGAGACCCAGTACTTC	CASSEGTSETQYF
TRBD2	TRBV2	TRBJ2-3	few	TGTGCCAGCGAGGGGCGGGAGGTCCCCGCAGATACGCAGTATTTT	CASEGREVPADTQYF
NA	TRBV5-1	TRBJ2-1	many	TGCGCCAGCAGCTTGGGTCAATCCTACAATGAGCAGTTCTTC	CASSLGQSYNEQFF
TRBD1	TRBV27	TRBJ2-4	NA	TGTGCCAGCAGTTTATCTGGAGCAGAACGGGACAGTGAGGCCAAAAACATTCAGTACTTC	CASSLSGAERDSEAKNIQYF
NA	TRBV15	TRBJ1-2	NA	TGTGCCACCAGTAGGGGAGGGGACGGAGGCTACACCTTC	CATSRGGDGGYTF